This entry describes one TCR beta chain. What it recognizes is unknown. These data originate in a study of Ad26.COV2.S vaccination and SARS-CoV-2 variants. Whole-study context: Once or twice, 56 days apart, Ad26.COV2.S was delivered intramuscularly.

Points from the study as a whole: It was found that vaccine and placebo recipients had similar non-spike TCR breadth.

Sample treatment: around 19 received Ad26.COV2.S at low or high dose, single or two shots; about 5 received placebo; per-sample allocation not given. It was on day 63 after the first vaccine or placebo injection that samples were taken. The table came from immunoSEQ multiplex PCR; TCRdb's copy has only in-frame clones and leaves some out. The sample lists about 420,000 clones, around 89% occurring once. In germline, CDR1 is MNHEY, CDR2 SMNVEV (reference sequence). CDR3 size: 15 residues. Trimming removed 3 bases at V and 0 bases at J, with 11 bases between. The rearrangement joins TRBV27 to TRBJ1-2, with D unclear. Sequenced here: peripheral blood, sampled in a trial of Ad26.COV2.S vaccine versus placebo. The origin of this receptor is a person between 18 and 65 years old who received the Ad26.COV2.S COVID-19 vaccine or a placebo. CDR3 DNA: TGTGCCAGCAGTTTTGTAGCAGCCCCTAACTATGGCTACACCTTC. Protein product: CASSFVAAPNYGYTF.